This TCR beta chain is from a study of cytomegalovirus exposure and HLA in healthy donors. Study-level information: An early release of data contained 70 million to 95 million unique TCRs, which came from HLA-typed donors. Study results and limitations: Presence/absence analysis assumed near-uniform sequencing depth across donors. Prior analysis indicated that the majority of TCR beta V segments exhibited productivity approximately 87% or approximately 30% of the time.

Both 60 Vbeta primers and 13 Jbeta primers went into the PCR. Clones were read by immunoSEQ multiplex PCR, and TCRdb kept only the in-frame ones, dropping some. The sample holds 150,000 to 200,000 clones; 75% to 90% are singletons and the top ten take about 0.7%. Unmatched junction bases numbered 0, after V lost 0 bases and J lost 3 bases. Germline V gene data show CDR1 as SGHRS and CDR2 as YFSETQ. CDR3 size: 13 residues. In the case of this clone: The antigen remains unidentified.

This clonotype was obtained from a boy younger than 18 in good health and CMV-seronegative. The chain joins TRBV5-1 to TRBJ2-7; TRBD2 aligns across 7 bases. Material for sequencing was PBMCs. CDR3 nucleotide sequence: TGCGCCAGCAGCTTGGTAGCGGGCTACGAGCAGTACTTC. Its protein product is CASSLVAGYEQYF.